The rows below give T cell receptor beta chains drawn from one sample of a study of blood T cell repertoires in COVID-19. Generated by immunoSEQ multiplex PCR, the TCRdb table keeps only in-frame clones and is missing some. The sample yields 300,000 to 450,000 clones, 70% to 90% seen once. Sequencing was carried out using peripheral blood. The source of these receptors is a woman younger than 45 with COVID-19, enrolled during active disease. Both conserved end residues are part of each CDR3. Fields, in order: J gene, D gene, clone size, V gene, CDR3 protein, CDR3 DNA. D genes are given only for firm matches. Only part of the rows carry a size: once, few, many, or a class if the clone is expanded.

J: TRBJ1-4; D: TRBD1; size: NA; V: TRBV11-2; CDR3: CASSSIVRQGNEKLFF; DNA: TGTGCCAGCAGCTCCATTGTTCGACAGGGTAACGAAAAACTGTTTTTT
J: TRBJ2-3; D: TRBD2; size: NA; V: TRBV5-4; CDR3: CASSLSWRGGITDTQYF; DNA: TGTGCCAGCAGCTTGAGTTGGCGGGGGGGCATCACAGATACGCAGTATTTT
J: TRBJ1-1; D: NA; size: NA; V: TRBV6-5; CDR3: CASSFPGEGTEAFF; DNA: TGTGCCAGCAGTTTCCCAGGGGAGGGAACTGAAGCTTTCTTT
J: TRBJ2-5; D: NA; size: NA; V: TRBV7-9; CDR3: CASSHPTGSAETQYF; DNA: TGTGCCAGCAGCCACCCGACAGGTTCGGCAGAGACCCAGTACTTC
J: TRBJ1-3; D: NA; size: NA; V: TRBV6-2/TRBV6-3; CDR3: CASSPGYGNTIYF; DNA: TGTGCCAGCAGTCCGGGATATGGAAACACCATATATTTT
J: TRBJ2-3; D: NA; size: NA; V: TRBV2; CDR3: CASRQDTDTQYF; DNA: TGTGCCAGCAGACAGGACACAGATACGCAGTATTTT
J: TRBJ2-5; D: TRBD1; size: NA; V: TRBV2; CDR3: CASIGDRGWRETQYF; DNA: TGTGCCAGCATTGGGGACAGGGGTTGGAGGGAGACCCAGTACTTC
J: TRBJ1-5; D: NA; size: NA; V: TRBV5-6; CDR3: CASSLGLGHQPQHF; DNA: TGTGCCAGCAGCTTGGGCCTGGGGCATCAGCCCCAGCATTTT
J: TRBJ1-1; D: NA; size: NA; V: TRBV18; CDR3: CASSPREGMNTEAFF; DNA: TGTGCCAGCTCACCGCGGGAGGGTATGAACACTGAAGCTTTCTTT
J: TRBJ2-1; D: NA; size: NA; V: TRBV14; CDR3: CASSLFYGNNEQFF; DNA: TGTGCCAGCAGTCTATTCTACGGGAACAATGAGCAGTTCTTC
J: TRBJ2-4; D: NA; size: once; V: TRBV29-1; CDR3: CSVADRLQNIQYF; DNA: TGCAGCGTCGCCGACAGGCTGCAAAACATTCAGTACTTC
J: TRBJ2-2; D: TRBD2; size: NA; V: TRBV27; CDR3: CASSLAGAPGELFF; DNA: TGTGCCAGCAGTCTAGCGGGAGCCCCCGGGGAGCTGTTTTTT
J: TRBJ1-2; D: TRBD1; size: NA; V: TRBV10-3; CDR3: CAIRDLTQGVAGYTF; DNA: TGTGCCATCAGAGACCTGACTCAGGGGGTAGCTGGCTACACCTTC
J: TRBJ1-4; D: TRBD1; size: NA; V: TRBV27; CDR3: CASSPTDRSTNEKLFF; DNA: TGTGCCAGCAGTCCTACGGACAGGTCAACTAATGAAAAACTGTTTTTT
J: TRBJ1-1; D: NA; size: NA; V: TRBV14; CDR3: CASSQERGARTEAFF; DNA: TGTGCCAGCAGCCAAGAGCGGGGGGCGCGCACTGAAGCTTTCTTT
J: TRBJ2-7; D: TRBD1; size: NA; V: TRBV7-6; CDR3: CASSPGTGGKYEQYF; DNA: TGTGCCAGCAGCCCTGGGACAGGGGGTAAATACGAGCAGTACTTC
J: TRBJ2-1; D: TRBD1; size: NA; V: TRBV29-1; CDR3: CSVEFQGAGIRDNEQFF; DNA: TGCAGCGTTGAGTTCCAGGGGGCGGGAATAAGGGACAATGAGCAGTTCTTC
J: TRBJ2-2; D: NA; size: NA; V: TRBV7-7; CDR3: CASSLPGANTGELFF; DNA: TGTGCTAGCAGCTTACCGGGGGCGAACACCGGGGAGCTGTTTTTT
J: TRBJ1-2; D: NA; size: NA; V: TRBV27; CDR3: CASRPLRTGLREGDYGYTF; DNA: TGTGCCAGCAGACCCCTAAGGACCGGACTACGGGAGGGGGACTATGGCTACACCTTC
J: TRBJ1-2; D: NA; size: NA; V: TRBV25-1; CDR3: CASRRTETKGYTF; DNA: TGTGCCAGCAGGAGGACAGAAACGAAAGGCTACACCTTC
J: TRBJ1-6; D: NA; size: NA; V: TRBV5-6; CDR3: CASGGTGNSPLHF; DNA: TGTGCCAGCGGTGGTACCGGTAATTCACCCCTCCACTTT
J: TRBJ2-5; D: TRBD1; size: NA; V: TRBV28; CDR3: CASRTGGQETQYF; DNA: TGTGCCAGCAGGACAGGGGGCCAAGAGACCCAGTACTTC
J: TRBJ2-7; D: NA; size: NA; V: TRBV4-2; CDR3: CASSQDDATVSYEQYF; DNA: TGTGCCAGCAGCCAAGATGATGCGACAGTCTCCTACGAGCAGTACTTC
J: TRBJ2-1; D: TRBD1; size: once; V: TRBV9; CDR3: CASSVGTGGQFF; DNA: TGTGCCAGCAGCGTAGGGACAGGGGGGCAGTTCTTC
J: TRBJ1-1; D: NA; size: NA; V: TRBV30; CDR3: CAWSVGARGNTEAFF; DNA: TGTGCCTGGAGTGTAGGCGCCAGGGGGAACACTGAAGCTTTCTTT
J: TRBJ2-1; D: NA; size: NA; V: TRBV5-8; CDR3: CASSANRALEQFF; DNA: TGTGCCAGCAGCGCCAACAGGGCCCTTGAGCAGTTCTTC
J: TRBJ2-3; D: NA; size: NA; V: TRBV9; CDR3: CASSVAGTSSTDTQYF; DNA: TGTGCCAGCAGCGTAGCCGGGACATCTTCCACAGATACGCAGTATTTT
J: TRBJ1-1; D: NA; size: NA; V: TRBV5-1; CDR3: CASSPLVSSSGTEAFF; DNA: TGCGCCAGCAGCCCACTGGTGTCGTCTTCGGGCACTGAAGCTTTCTTT
J: TRBJ1-3; D: NA; size: few; V: TRBV13; CDR3: CASSSTSDSGNTIYF; DNA: TGTGCCAGCAGCTCCACGAGCGACTCTGGAAACACCATATATTTT
J: TRBJ2-1; D: TRBD2; size: NA; V: TRBV11-2; CDR3: CASSLAGGRNEQFF; DNA: TGTGCCAGCAGCTTAGCGGGGGGGCGCAATGAGCAGTTCTTC